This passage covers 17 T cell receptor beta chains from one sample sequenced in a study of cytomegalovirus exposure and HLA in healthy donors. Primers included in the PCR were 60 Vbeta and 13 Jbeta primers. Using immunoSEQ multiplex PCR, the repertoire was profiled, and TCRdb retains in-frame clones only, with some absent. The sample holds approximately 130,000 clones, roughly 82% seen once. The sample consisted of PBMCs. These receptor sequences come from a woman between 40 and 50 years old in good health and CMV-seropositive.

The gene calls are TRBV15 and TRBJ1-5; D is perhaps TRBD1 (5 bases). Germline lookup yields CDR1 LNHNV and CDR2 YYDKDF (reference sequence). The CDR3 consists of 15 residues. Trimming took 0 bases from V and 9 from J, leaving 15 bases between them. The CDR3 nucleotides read TGTGCCACCAGCAGAGACGCTTCAGGGAATAGGCCCCAGCATTTT. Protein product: CATSRDASGNRPQHF.

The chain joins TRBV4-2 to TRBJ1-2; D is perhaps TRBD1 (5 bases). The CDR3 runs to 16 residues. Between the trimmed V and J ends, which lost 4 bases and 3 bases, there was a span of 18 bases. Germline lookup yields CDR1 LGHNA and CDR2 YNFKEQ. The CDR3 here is CASSLPRGASDYGYTF. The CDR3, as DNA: TGTGCCAGCAGCCTTCCCCGCGGGGCCAGCGACTATGGCTACACCTTC.

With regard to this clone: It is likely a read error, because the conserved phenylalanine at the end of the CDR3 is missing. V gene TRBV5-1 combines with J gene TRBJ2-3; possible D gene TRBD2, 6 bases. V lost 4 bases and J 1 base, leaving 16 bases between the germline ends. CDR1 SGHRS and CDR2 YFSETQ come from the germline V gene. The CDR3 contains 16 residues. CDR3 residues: CASSLPGGRGTDTQYL. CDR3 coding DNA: TGCGCCAGCAGCCTACCCGGGGGAAGGGGCACAGATACGCAGTATCTT.

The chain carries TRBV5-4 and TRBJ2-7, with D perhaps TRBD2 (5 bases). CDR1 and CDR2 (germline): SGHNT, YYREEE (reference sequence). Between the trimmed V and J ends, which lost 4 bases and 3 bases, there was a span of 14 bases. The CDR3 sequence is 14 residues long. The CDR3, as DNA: TGTGCCAGCAGCCCTGGACTCCTTGTCTACGAGCAGTACTTC. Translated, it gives CASSPGLLVYEQYF.

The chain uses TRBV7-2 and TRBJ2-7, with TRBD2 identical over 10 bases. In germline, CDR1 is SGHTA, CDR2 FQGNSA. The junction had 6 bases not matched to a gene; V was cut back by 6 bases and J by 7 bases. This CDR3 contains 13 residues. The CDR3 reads CASRELAGEEQYF. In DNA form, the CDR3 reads TGTGCCAGCAGGGAGCTAGCGGGGGAGGAGCAGTACTTC.

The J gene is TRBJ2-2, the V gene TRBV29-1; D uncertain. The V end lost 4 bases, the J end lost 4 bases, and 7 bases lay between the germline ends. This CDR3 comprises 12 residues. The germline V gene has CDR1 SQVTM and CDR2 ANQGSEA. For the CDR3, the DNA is TGCAGCGTTGCCAGCGTCACCGGGGAGCTGTTTTTT. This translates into CSVASVTGELFF.

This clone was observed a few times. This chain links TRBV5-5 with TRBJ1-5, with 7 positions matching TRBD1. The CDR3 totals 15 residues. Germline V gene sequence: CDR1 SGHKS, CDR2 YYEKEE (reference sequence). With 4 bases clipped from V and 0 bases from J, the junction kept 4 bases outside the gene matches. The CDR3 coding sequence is TGTGCCAGCAGCCCCGGGACAGTTAGCAATCAGCCCCAGCATTTT. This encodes CASSPGTVSNQPQHF.

CDR3 DNA: TGTGCCACACTCCGCGGAACTAGCACAGATACGCAGTATTTT. Translating it yields CATLRGTSTDTQYF. This chain links TRBV7-9 with TRBJ2-3; D not certain. The V end lost 10 bases, the J end lost 0 bases, and 14 bases lay between the germline ends. The V gene's germline CDR1 is SEHNR and CDR2 FQNEAQ (reference sequence). This CDR3 is 14 amino acids long.

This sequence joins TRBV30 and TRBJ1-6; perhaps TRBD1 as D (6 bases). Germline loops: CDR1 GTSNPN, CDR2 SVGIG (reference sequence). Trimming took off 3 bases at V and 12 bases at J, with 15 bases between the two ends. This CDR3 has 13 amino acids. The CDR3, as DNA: TGTGCCTGGAGACTCACAGGGCAAGGACCCCTCCACTTT. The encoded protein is CAWRLTGQGPLHF.

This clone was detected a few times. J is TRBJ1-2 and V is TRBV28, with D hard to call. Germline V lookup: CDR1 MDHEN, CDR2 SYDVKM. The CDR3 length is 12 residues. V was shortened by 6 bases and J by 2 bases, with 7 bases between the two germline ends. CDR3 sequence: CASSKSNYGYTF. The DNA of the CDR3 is TGTGCCAGCAGCAAGAGCAACTATGGCTACACCTTC.

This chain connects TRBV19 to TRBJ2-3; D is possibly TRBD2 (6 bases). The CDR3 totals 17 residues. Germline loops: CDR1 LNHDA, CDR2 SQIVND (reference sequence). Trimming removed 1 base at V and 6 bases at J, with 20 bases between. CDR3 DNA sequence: TGTGCCAGTAGTATAGGTTTAGCGCTAGCGAGCGGTGATACGCAGTATTTT. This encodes CASSIGLALASGDTQYF.

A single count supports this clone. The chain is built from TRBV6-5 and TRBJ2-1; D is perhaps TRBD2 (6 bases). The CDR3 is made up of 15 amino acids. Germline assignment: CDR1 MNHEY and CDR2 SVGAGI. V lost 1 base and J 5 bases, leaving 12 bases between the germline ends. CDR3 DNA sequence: TGTGCCAGCAGTTACTACCGGGGGATAGACAATGAGCAGTTCTTC. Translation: CASSYYRGIDNEQFF.

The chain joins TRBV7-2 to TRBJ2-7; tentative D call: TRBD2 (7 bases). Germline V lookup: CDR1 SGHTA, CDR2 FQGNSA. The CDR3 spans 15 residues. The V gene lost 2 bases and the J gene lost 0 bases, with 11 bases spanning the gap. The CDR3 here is CASSLRRGASYEQYF. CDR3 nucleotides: TGTGCCAGCAGCTTACGTCGGGGGGCCTCCTACGAGCAGTACTTC. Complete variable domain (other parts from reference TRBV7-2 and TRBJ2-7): GAGVSQSPSNKVTEKGKDVELRCDPISGHTALYWYRQSLGQGLEFLIYFQGNSAPDKSGLPSDRFSAERTGGSVSTLTIQRTQQEDSAVYLCASSLRRGASYEQYFGPGTRLTVT.

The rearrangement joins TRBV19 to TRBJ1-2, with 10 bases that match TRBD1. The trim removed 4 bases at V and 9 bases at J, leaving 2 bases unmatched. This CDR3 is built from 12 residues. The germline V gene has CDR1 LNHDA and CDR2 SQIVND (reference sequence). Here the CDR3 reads CASSKGQGSYTF. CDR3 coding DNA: TGTGCCAGTAGTAAGGGACAGGGGAGCTACACCTTC.

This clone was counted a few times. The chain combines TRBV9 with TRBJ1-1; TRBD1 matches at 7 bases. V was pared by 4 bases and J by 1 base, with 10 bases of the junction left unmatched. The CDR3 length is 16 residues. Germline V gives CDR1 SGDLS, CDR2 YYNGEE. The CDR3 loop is CASSPSNRGKNTEAFF. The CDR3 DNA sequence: TGTGCCAGCAGCCCTTCAAACAGGGGAAAGAACACTGAAGCTTTCTTT. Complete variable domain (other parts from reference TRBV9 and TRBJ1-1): DSGVTQTPKHLITATGQRVTLRCSPRSGDLSVYWYQQSLDQGLQFLIQYYNGEERAKGNILERFSAQQFPDLHSELNLSSLELGDSALYFCASSPSNRGKNTEAFFGQGTRLTVV.

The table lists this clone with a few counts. CDR3 sequence reads: CASWDPGQGTNEQYF. CDR3 sequence (DNA): TGTGCCAGCTGGGACCCGGGACAGGGTACCAACGAGCAGTACTTC. The chain carries TRBV2 and TRBJ2-7, with 9 bases matching TRBD1. V lost 8 bases to trimming and J lost 5 bases; unmatched junction nucleotides: 13. In germline, CDR1 is SNHLY, CDR2 FYNNEI. This CDR3 has 15 residues. Complete variable domain (other parts from reference TRBV2 and TRBJ2-7): EPEVTQTPSHQVTQMGQEVILRCVPISNHLYFYWYRQILGQKVEFLVSFYNNEISEKSEIFDDQFSVERPDGSNFTLKIRSTKLEDSAMYFCASWDPGQGTNEQYFGPGTRLTVT.

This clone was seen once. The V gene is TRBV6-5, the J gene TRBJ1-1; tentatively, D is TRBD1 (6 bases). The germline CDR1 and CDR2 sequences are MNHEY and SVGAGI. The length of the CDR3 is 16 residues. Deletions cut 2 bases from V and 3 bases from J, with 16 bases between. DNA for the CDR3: TGTGCCAGCAGTTACGATTTAGGGGGAACGGACACTGAAGCTTTCTTT. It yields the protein CASSYDLGGTDTEAFF.